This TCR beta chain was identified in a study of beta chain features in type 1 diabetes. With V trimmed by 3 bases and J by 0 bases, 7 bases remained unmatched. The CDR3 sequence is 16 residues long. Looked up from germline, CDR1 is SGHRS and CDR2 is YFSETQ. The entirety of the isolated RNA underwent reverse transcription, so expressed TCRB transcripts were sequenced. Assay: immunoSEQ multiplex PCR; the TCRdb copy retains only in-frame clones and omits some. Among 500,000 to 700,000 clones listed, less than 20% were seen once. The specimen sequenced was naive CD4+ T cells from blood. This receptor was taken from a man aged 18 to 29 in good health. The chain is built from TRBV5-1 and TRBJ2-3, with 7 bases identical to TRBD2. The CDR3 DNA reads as TGCGCCAGCAGCTACACTCTAGCGGCCAGCACAGATACGCAGTATTTT. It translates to CASSYTLAASTDTQYF.